Shown below are 13 T cell receptor beta chains from a single sample sequenced in a study of T cell clonality in common variable immunodeficiency. Profiled with immunoSEQ multiplex PCR; TCRdb holds only in-frame clones, not every one. Singletons are absent from the sample, which has about 37,000 clones. Sequenced sample: peripheral blood mononuclear cells. The source of these receptors is a person aged 18 to 75 in good health.

This clone has at least ten counts. The read ends 3 residues before the CDR3 terminus; that terminus is restored from the germline J gene. The chain combines TRBV6-1 with TRBJ1-6; unclear D gene. CDR1 MNHNS and CDR2 SASEGT come from the germline V gene. The V gene lost 1 base and the J gene lost 8 bases, with 6 bases spanning the gap. The CDR3 length is 13 residues. CDR3 DNA, as far as it was read: TGTGCCAGCAGTGAAGATGAGGATTCACCC. Residues: CASSEDEDSP. Given in full, the CDR3 is CASSEDEDSPLHF.

Many counts were recorded for this clone. Read data end 3 residues before the CDR3 end; the end is taken from the germline J gene. This chain uses TRBV30 with TRBJ2-7; no reliable D call. The germline CDR1 and CDR2 sequences are GTSNPN and SVGIG (reference sequence). The CDR3 is 11 amino acids. V shed 5 bases and J shed 6 bases, with 11 bases lying between them. CDR3 DNA, as far as it was read: TGTGCCTGGGGAGCTTCAGGCGAG. It encodes CAWGASGE. The entire CDR3 protein is CAWGASGEQYF.

In its sample, this clone was seen many times. The chain's CDR3 is CASTRGSGGAVSIGELFF. CDR3 DNA, as far as it was read: TGTGCCAGTACTCGGGGTAGCGGGGGGGCCGTCAGTATCGGGGAG. The rearrangement links TRBV19 to TRBJ2-2; 11 positions agree with TRBD2. The read stops 3 residues short of the end of the CDR3; the missing end is completed from the germline J gene. The CDR3 sequence is 18 residues long. Germline V lookup: CDR1 LNHDA, CDR2 SQIVND (reference sequence). V lost 7 bases to trimming and J lost 7 bases; unmatched junction nucleotides: 17.

This clone was found many times. The sequenced fragment ends 3 residues before the CDR3 boundary, so the rest is inferred from the germline J gene. The V and J genes are TRBV15 and TRBJ2-2, with TRBD1 matching over 8 bases. In germline, CDR1 is LNHNV, CDR2 YYDKDF (reference sequence). V lost 6 bases and J lost 2; bases outside the gene matches: 5. This CDR3 contains 15 residues. The part of the CDR3 DNA that was read is TGTGCCACCAGGAGGCAGGGGGCAAACACCGGGGAG. Translation: CATRRQGANTGE. The full CDR3 reads CATRRQGANTGELFF.

Ten or more counts support this clone. The missing CDR3 end, 3 residues past where the read stops, is filled in from the germline J gene. The chain employs TRBV4-2 and TRBJ2-7; 9 bases are a match to TRBD2. Germline values: CDR1 LGHNA, CDR2 YNFKEQ. The CDR3 is 16 residues long. The trim removed 2 bases at V and 3 bases at J, leaving 8 bases unmatched. The CDR3 loop reads CASSQPTSGRLYEQYF. The DNA read from the CDR3 is TGTGCCAGCAGCCAACCGACTAGCGGTAGACTCTACGAG.

There are many counts of this clone. Read coverage stops 3 residues before the CDR3 terminus; the germline J gene supplies the remainder. The chain recombines TRBV20-1 with TRBJ1-5; the D is unclear. CDR1 and CDR2 from the germline V gene are DFQATT and SNEGSKA (reference sequence). This CDR3 has 16 residues. With 5 bases removed from V and 0 bases from J, the gap between germline ends came to 17 bases. CDR3 DNA, as far as it was read: TGCAGTGCTTCTCGTTCAGGCCCTAATAGCAATCAGCCC. Its translation: CSASRSGPNSNQP. The complete CDR3 sequence is CSASRSGPNSNQPQHF.

This clone was seen many times. The read ends 3 residues shy of where the CDR3 ends; the end is completed using the germline J gene. V usage is TRBV7-6 and J usage is TRBJ2-3; D is perhaps TRBD1 (5 bases). The CDR3 contains 14 residues. V was shortened by 1 base and J by 5 bases, with 10 bases between the two germline ends. Germline CDR1 reads SGHVS; CDR2 reads FNYEAQ. The CDR3 is CASSLEGSGDTQYF. The covered CDR3 bases are TGTGCCAGCAGCTTAGAGGGGTCGGGAGATACG.

The CDR3 region is CASSSDREVDDYTF. The covered CDR3 bases are TGTGCCAGCAGTTCGGACAGGGAAGTAGACGAC. The chain recombines TRBV6-2 or TRBV6-3 with TRBJ1-2, with 8 bases matching TRBD1. The sequenced fragment ends 3 residues before the CDR3 boundary, so the rest is inferred from the germline J gene. Germline loops: CDR1 MNHEY, CDR2 SVGEGT. The CDR3 length is 14 residues.

Concerning this clone itself: The read falls 3 residues short of the CDR3 end, and the missing part is taken from the germline J gene. V and J are TRBV20-1 and TRBJ2-1, with TRBD2 identical over 8 bases. The germline CDR1 and CDR2 sequences are DFQATT and SNEGSKA (reference sequence). The CDR3 is 14 amino acids. J gave up 9 bases and V 3 bases, and 10 bases lay outside the gene matches. The chain's CDR3 is CSASGGRGDFEQFF. The CDR3 DNA, read in part, is TGCAGTGCTAGTGGGGGGCGGGGGGACTTTGAG.

At least ten counts were recorded for this clone. The read is 3 residues too short to cover the CDR3 end, so that end is filled in from the germline J gene. The V call is TRBV15, the J call TRBJ2-2; the match to TRBD1 covers 8 bases. Trimming took 3 bases from V and 4 from J; bases not matched to a gene: 7. CDR3 length: 16 amino acids. Germline lookup yields CDR1 LNHNV and CDR2 YYDKDF (reference sequence). CDR3 DNA (partial): TGTGCCACCAGCAGGGGGACAGGACAGATCACCGGGGAG. Protein product: CATSRGTGQITGE. The whole CDR3 sequence is CATSRGTGQITGELFF.

This clone was detected many times. Coverage ceases 3 residues before the CDR3 finishes, and the germline J gene fills in the end. The rearrangement uses TRBV6-4 and TRBJ2-7; 7 bases fit TRBD2. The junction had 5 bases not matched to a gene; V was cut back by 3 bases and J by 0 bases. CDR1 MRHNA and CDR2 SNTAGT come from the germline V gene. This CDR3 region has 15 residues. The DNA read from the CDR3 is TGTGCCAGCAGTGAAAGAGCGGGGAGCTCCTACGAG. This translates into CASSERAGSSYE. The CDR3, in full, reads CASSERAGSSYEQYF.

This clone has at least ten counts. The sequence runs out 3 residues before the end of the CDR3; the remainder is reconstructed from the germline J gene. This chain links TRBV5-6 with TRBJ2-2, with D possibly TRBD2 on 6 matching bases. Germline CDR1 is SGHDT and CDR2 is YYEEEE. This CDR3 has 14 residues. V was shortened by 2 bases and J by 3 bases, with 8 bases between the two germline ends. The CDR3 sequence: CASSFTSHTGELFF. The CDR3 bases that were read are TGTGCCAGCAGCTTTACTAGCCACACCGGGGAG. The whole variable domain, remainder taken from reference TRBV5-6 and TRBJ2-2, is DAGVTQSPTHLIKTRGQQVTLRCSPKSGHDTVSWYQQALGQGPQFIFQYYEEEERQRGNFPDRFSGHQFPNYSSELNVNALLLGDSALYLCASSFTSHTGELFFGEGSRLTVL.

This clone was detected ten times or more. This chain's CDR3 is CASSPPMGRRDTEAFF. The sequenced CDR3 bases are TGTGCCAGCTCACCCCCTATGGGCAGGCGGGACACTGAA. V usage is TRBV18 and J usage is TRBJ1-1; D unclear. The sequence runs out 3 residues before the end of the CDR3; the remainder is reconstructed from the germline J gene. CDR3 length: 16 amino acids. Per the germline V gene, CDR1 is KGHSH and CDR2 is LQKENI. V gave up 3 bases and J gave up 3 bases, with 17 bases separating them. Together with reference TRBV18 and TRBJ1-1, the CDR3 gives the full variable domain: NAGVMQNPRHLVRRRGQEARLRCSPMKGHSHVYWYRQLPEEGLKFMVYLQKENIIDESGMPKERFSAEFPKEGPSILRIQQVVRGDSAAYFCASSPPMGRRDTEAFFGQGTRLTVV.